The clone carrying this T cell receptor beta chain was observed a single time. The antigen remains unidentified. V shed 3 bases, J shed 1 base, and the junction held 3 bases outside the gene matches. Per germline, CDR1 SGHTA and CDR2 FQGNSA. The CDR3 runs to 16 residues. These data originate in a study of CD8 T cells in Susac syndrome. Study background: At the time their blood was drawn, patients with Susac syndrome were either therapy-naive, on corticosteroids (with some of them also receiving intravenous immunoglobulin), or on intravenous immunoglobulin alone. Study outcomes and limitations: In total CD8+ repertoires, some 16 Susac-specific public clones were found, and in CD8+ TEMRA repertoires, 4 or 5 were found.

Random-hexamer reverse transcription was applied to roughly 0.5 to 1 ug RNA. TCRdb ran MiXCR on the immunoSEQ multiplex PCR reads and lists one entry per CDR3 protein. The table includes roughly 110,000 distinct CDR3 sequences, roughly 95% detected once. The sequence came from a human donor with Susac syndrome. The specimen sequenced was CD8+ T cells from PBMCs. This chain joins TRBV7-2 and TRBJ2-2, with TRBD1 matching over 9 bases. CDR3 region: CASSFGTGQNTGELFF. The CDR3 bases are TGTGCCAGCAGCTTTGGGACAGGGCAGAACACCGGGGAGCTGTTTTTT. Based on the CDR3 plus reference TRBV7-2 and TRBJ2-2, the full variable domain is GAGVSQSPSNKVTEKGKDVELRCDPISGHTALYWYRQSLGQGLEFLIYFQGNSAPDKSGLPSDRFSAERTGGSVSTLTIQRTQQEDSAVYLCASSFGTGQNTGELFFGEGSRLTVL.